The 26 T cell receptor beta chains given below trace back to one sample, sequenced in a study of human T cells and chemical hapten exposure. Stated time point: patch test 2, 6 weeks after DPC sensitization. Treatment defined: therapeutic diphenylcyclopropenone sensitization with weekly scalp DPC. From the RACE reads, TCRdb called clonotypes with MiXCR, one entry per CDR3 protein. The sample has a few hundred thousand distinct CDR3 sequences, about 6.9% seen once. This specimen consisted of whole blood, obtained in connection with sensitization to the hapten diphenylcyclopropenone (DPC). These receptors were obtained from a woman aged 18 to 35 with alopecia areata. Some clones in this sample may be carry-over from other donors' samples.

The V and J genes are TRBV29-1 and TRBJ1-5; D is perhaps TRBD1 (6 bases). Germline values: CDR1 SQVTM, CDR2 ANQGSEA. The V gene lost 8 bases and the J gene lost 8 bases, with 19 bases spanning the gap. The CDR3 runs 13 residues. The CDR3 reads CSTGTNQGEPQHF. DNA of the CDR3: TGCAGCACCGGGACAAATCAAGGGGAGCCCCAGCATTTT.

The chain uses TRBV6-5 and TRBJ2-2; D unclear. This CDR3 is built from 15 residues. The V gene lost 6 bases and the J gene lost 1 base, with 12 bases spanning the gap. Germline values: CDR1 MNHEY, CDR2 SVGAGI. CDR3 sequence (DNA): TGTGCCAGCAGAAGGACGGCAGTGAACACCGGGGAGCTGTTTTTT. It encodes CASRRTAVNTGELFF.

This clonotype was counted between two and nine times. The chain is built from TRBV7-2 and TRBJ2-7, with 8 nucleotides matching TRBD1. The V segment lost 6 bases and the J segment 6 bases; nucleotides outside the gene matches: 10. The CDR3 is 14 residues long. Germline V gene data show CDR1 as SGHTA and CDR2 as FQGNSA. CDR3 coding DNA: TGTGCCAGCAGTCGCGGACAGGGTGGGTCCGAGCAGTACTTC. This codes for CASSRGQGGSEQYF.

This chain uses TRBV6-5 with TRBJ2-5; the D call may be TRBD1 or TRBD2 (6 bases each). Germline-derived CDR1 and CDR2 are MNHEY and SVGAGI. CDR3 size: 17 residues. The V gene lost 3 bases and the J gene lost 5 bases, with 22 bases spanning the gap. CDR3 sequence: CASSYKGVGGARETQYF. The CDR3 region has the DNA TGTGCCAGCAGTTATAAGGGGGTCGGAGGGGCTCGGGAGACCCAGTACTTC.

This clonotype was seen repeatedly, ten times or more. The J gene is TRBJ1-2, the V gene TRBV12-3 or TRBV12-4, with TRBD1 identical over 7 bases. CDR3 length: 12 amino acids. V trimming: 7 bases; J trimming: 8 bases; junction bases outside the gene matches: 7. The CDR3 DNA reads TGTGCCAGCAAAACAGGGGAGGGCGGCTACACCTTC. Its translation is CASKTGEGGYTF.

The chain is built from TRBV6-5 and TRBJ1-6, with a tentative D call TRBD1 (6 bases). The CDR3 contains 16 residues. V lost 5 bases and J 6 bases, leaving 17 bases between the germline ends. Germline V gene sequence: CDR1 MNHEY, CDR2 SVGAGI. The CDR3 loop reads CASSPKGGRGNSPLHF. The CDR3 coding sequence is TGTGCCAGCAGTCCCAAGGGGGGTAGGGGTAATTCACCCCTCCACTTT.

This clonotype was recorded at least ten times. The V and J genes are TRBV12-3 or TRBV12-4 and TRBJ1-5, with D uncertain. This CDR3 region has 15 residues. The V gene lost 2 bases and the J gene lost 4 bases, with 12 bases spanning the gap. CDR3 region: CASSLMGQENQPQHF. CDR3 sequence (DNA): TGTGCCAGCAGTTTAATGGGTCAGGAGAATCAGCCCCAGCATTTT.

This chain joins TRBV2 and TRBJ2-3; 11 positions match TRBD2. Per the germline V gene, CDR1 is SNHLY and CDR2 is FYNNEI. CDR3 size: 16 residues. J lost 1 base, V lost 0 bases, and 0 bases had no gene match. In DNA, the CDR3 is TGTGCCAGCAGTGAAGCACTAGCGGGGGGCACAGATACGCAGTATTTT. It is translated as CASSEALAGGTDTQYF.

This clonotype has ten or more counts. The chain is built from TRBV12-3 or TRBV12-4 and TRBJ1-2; D gene unclear. Trimming stripped 5 bases from V and 2 bases from J, with 6 bases between. There are 12 residues in the CDR3. Here the CDR3 reads CASSPANYGYTF. The CDR3 coding sequence is TGTGCCAGCAGTCCAGCGAACTATGGCTACACCTTC.

This clonotype has ten or more counts. The chain combines TRBV2 with TRBJ2-5; D is unclear. CDR3 length: 12 residues. The V end was cut by 4 bases, the J end by 5 bases, with 8 bases between. Germline V CDR1 and CDR2: SNHLY, FYNNEI. The CDR3 loop reads CASSVERETQYF. In DNA, the CDR3 is TGTGCCAGCAGTGTTGAGAGGGAGACCCAGTACTTC.

This clonotype showed up just a few times. This sequence joins TRBV11-1 and TRBJ2-4; D call uncertain. The CDR3 runs to 11 residues. V lost 6 bases and J lost 2, with 2 bases in between. Germline V CDR1 and CDR2: SGHAT, FQDESV (reference sequence). CDR3 DNA: TGTGCCAGCAGTTCCAAAAACATTCAGTACTTC. Protein: CASSSKNIQYF.

V usage is TRBV19 and J usage is TRBJ1-2; TRBD1 matches 8 bases. The CDR3 covers 15 residues. Germline lookup yields CDR1 LNHDA and CDR2 SQIVND (reference sequence). Losses at the gene ends were 1 base for V and 7 bases for J; bases not matched to a gene: 8. CDR3 protein: CASSIVPRQGSGYTF. The CDR3 DNA follows: TGTGCCAGTAGTATAGTCCCGCGACAGGGGTCTGGCTACACCTTC.

This clonotype was seen at least ten times. This rearrangement joins TRBV6-5 to TRBJ1-1; maybe TRBD1 (5 bases). Trimming took 7 bases from V and 4 from J, leaving 13 bases between them. CDR3 length: 13 residues. Per germline, CDR1 MNHEY and CDR2 SVGAGI. CDR3 region: CASKAGTGTEAFF. CDR3 sequence (DNA): TGTGCCAGCAAAGCAGGGACGGGCACTGAAGCTTTCTTT.

The chain joins TRBV20-1 to TRBJ2-3; D gene uncertain. The germline V and J ends were trimmed by 5 bases and 1 base, with 4 bases remaining between them. There are 11 residues in the CDR3. CDR1 is DFQATT and CDR2 is SNEGSKA in the germline V gene (reference sequence). The CDR3 sequence: CSALRTDTQYF. In nucleotides, the CDR3 is TGCAGTGCTTTACGCACAGATACGCAGTATTTT.

The rearrangement uses TRBV5-1 and TRBJ1-2; no definite D call. CDR1 is SGHRS and CDR2 is YFSETQ in the germline V gene. The CDR3 runs 15 residues. Trimming took off 8 bases at V and 5 bases at J, with 22 bases between the two ends. Written as DNA, the CDR3 is TGCGCCAGTGCCCTGGACTTTAACAGAAAATATGGCTACACCTTC. Protein product: CASALDFNRKYGYTF.

The table lists this clonotype with many counts. The chain recombines TRBV28 with TRBJ1-1; D is undetermined. The germline gives CDR1 MDHEN, CDR2 SYDVKM. V gave up 5 bases and J gave up 6 bases, with 22 bases separating them. The CDR3 contains 16 residues. This CDR3 is CASSAISSGRGPEAFF. The CDR3, as DNA: TGTGCCAGCAGTGCCATTTCTTCCGGGCGTGGACCTGAAGCTTTCTTT.

The V and J genes are TRBV27 and TRBJ2-7; D is perhaps TRBD1 (6 bases). CDR3 size: 16 residues. The germline V and J ends were trimmed by 0 bases and 4 bases, with 16 bases remaining between them. Germline loops: CDR1 MNHEY, CDR2 SMNVEV (reference sequence). The CDR3 coding sequence is TGTGCCAGCAGTTTATCCAGGGGCCGATCTTCGTACGAGCAGTACTTC. Translated, it gives CASSLSRGRSSYEQYF.

The chain is built from TRBV28 and TRBJ2-7; TRBD2 might be the D (5 bases). Germline V lookup: CDR1 MDHEN, CDR2 SYDVKM. The CDR3 is made up of 11 amino acids. With 5 bases removed from V and 10 bases from J, the gap between germline ends came to 12 bases. CDR3 amino acids: CASSQRALQYF. The CDR3 DNA follows: TGTGCCAGCAGTCAGAGGGCTCTACAGTACTTC.

This clonotype was found a few times. The gene calls are TRBV6-1 and TRBJ1-5, with D possibly being TRBD1 (5 bases). Germline CDR1 is MNHNS and CDR2 is SASEGT. There are 15 residues in the CDR3. Trimming stripped 8 bases from V and 0 bases from J, with 14 bases between. The CDR3 reads CASALDRLSNQPQHF. The CDR3 DNA follows: TGTGCCAGCGCTTTAGACAGACTTAGCAATCAGCCCCAGCATTTT.

The gene calls are TRBV29-1 and TRBJ1-2, with a possible D match to TRBD1 (6 bases). V lost 0 bases and J lost 6, with 8 bases in between. The germline CDR1 and CDR2 sequences are SQVTM and ANQGSEA. CDR3 length: 12 amino acids. CDR3 protein: CSVEDWTDGYTF. Written as DNA, the CDR3 is TGCAGCGTTGAAGATTGGACAGATGGCTACACCTTC.

This clonotype was seen more than once but under ten times. This chain joins TRBV12-3 or TRBV12-4 and TRBJ1-4; a weak D match, TRBD1 (5 bases). The CDR3 sequence is 16 residues long. V lost 6 bases to trimming and J lost 4 bases, with 18 bases between them. The CDR3 sequence: CASSPRSAGFNEKLFF. The CDR3 nucleotides read TGTGCCAGCAGCCCCCGCTCCGCAGGGTTTAATGAAAAACTGTTTTTT.

The V gene is TRBV5-1, the J gene TRBJ2-7; 8 bases are a match to TRBD2. The V and J ends lost 4 bases and 2 bases, in that order; junction bases with no gene match: 8. CDR1 SGHRS and CDR2 YFSETQ come from the germline V gene. The CDR3 runs 15 residues. The CDR3 here is CASSPGLAATYEQYF. CDR3 coding DNA: TGCGCCAGCAGCCCAGGACTAGCCGCTACCTACGAGCAGTACTTC.

The chain has TRBV27 and TRBJ2-2; weak D call: TRBD1 (5 bases). The CDR3 loop spans 17 amino acids. CDR1 is MNHEY and CDR2 is SMNVEV in the germline V gene (reference sequence). V was pared by 0 bases and J by 4 bases, with 15 bases between. This chain's CDR3 is CASSLSPGASITGELFF. In nucleotides, the CDR3 is TGTGCCAGCAGTTTATCTCCTGGGGCCTCGATCACCGGGGAGCTGTTTTTT.

This clonotype was recorded many times. The rearrangement links TRBV27 to TRBJ1-1, with 9 nucleotides matching TRBD1. Trimming removed 4 bases from V and 5 bases from J; junction bases left unmatched: 5. CDR1 MNHEY and CDR2 SMNVEV come from the germline V gene (reference sequence). This CDR3 is 14 amino acids long. The CDR3 sequence is CASSSDRGRTEAFF. CDR3 DNA: TGTGCCAGCAGTTCAGACAGGGGGAGGACTGAAGCTTTCTTT.

The chain joins TRBV5-1 to TRBJ1-4, with D hard to call. The CDR3 covers 16 residues. Germline CDR1 and CDR2: SGHRS and YFSETQ. V lost 4 bases to trimming and J lost 1 base, with 14 bases between them. CDR3 DNA: TGCGCCAGCAGCCCAGTCCTCCTGGGAACTAATGAAAAACTGTTTTTT. It specifies CASSPVLLGTNEKLFF.

This clonotype was seen a handful of times. V usage is TRBV4-1 and J usage is TRBJ1-2; no reliable D call. Germline lookup yields CDR1 MGHRA and CDR2 YSYEKL. This CDR3 is 16 amino acids long. V lost 1 base, J lost 4 bases, and 16 bases lay in between. CDR3 protein: CASSQVPGGSVYGYTF. The CDR3 DNA reads TGCGCCAGCAGCCAAGTACCGGGAGGCAGCGTCTATGGCTACACCTTC.